These 5 T cell receptor beta chains share one sample of origin, sequenced in a study of cytomegalovirus exposure and HLA in healthy donors. PCR employed 60 Vbeta and 13 Jbeta primers. This table comes from immunoSEQ multiplex PCR, and its TCRdb copy is limited to in-frame clones, with some not included. The sample shows roughly 170,000 clones, roughly 75% of them seen only once. The sequencing input was PBMCs. The receptors derive from a female donor in good health and CMV-seronegative.

This chain joins TRBV18 and TRBJ2-4; 7 bases match TRBD1. CDR1 is KGHSH, CDR2 LQKENI, per germline. With 0 bases clipped from V and 0 bases from J, the junction kept 2 bases outside the gene matches. This CDR3 contains 16 residues. The CDR3 DNA is TGTGCCAGCTCACCACCCGGACAGGTAGCCAAAAACATTCAGTACTTC. Translated, it gives CASSPPGQVAKNIQYF.

This chain joins TRBV9 and TRBJ2-2, with a tentative D call TRBD1 (5 bases). The CDR3 runs to 16 residues. The V end was cut by 6 bases, the J end by 2 bases, with 17 bases between. Germline CDR1 SGDLS, CDR2 YYNGEE. The CDR3 protein is CASNQKGQGNTGELFF. The CDR3 DNA reads as TGTGCCAGCAACCAGAAGGGGCAGGGCAACACCGGGGAGCTGTTTTTT.

This chain uses TRBV28 with TRBJ1-3, with 9 bases aligning to TRBD1. Unmatched junction bases numbered 14, after V lost 5 bases and J lost 3 bases. Germline V gene sequence: CDR1 MDHEN, CDR2 SYDVKM. The CDR3 extends over 18 amino acids. The CDR3 nucleotides are TGTGCCAGCAGTCCCTCTACAGGGGGCCTTAGTATTGGAAACACCATATATTTT. Its translation is CASSPSTGGLSIGNTIYF.

The table lists this clone with a count of one. The rearrangement uses TRBV5-8 and TRBJ2-1; D not certain. Germline lookup yields CDR1 SGHTS and CDR2 YDEGEE. This CDR3 spans 13 amino acids. Trimming took off 4 bases at V and 5 bases at J, with 10 bases between the two ends. CDR3 loop: CASSPSIDNEQFF. For the CDR3, the DNA is TGTGCCAGCAGCCCGAGTATAGACAATGAGCAGTTCTTC. Full variable domain (remainder filled in from reference TRBV5-8 and TRBJ2-1): EAGVTQSPTHLIKTRGQQATLRCSPISGHTSVYWYQQALGLGLQFLLWYDEGEERNRGNFPPRFSGRQFPNYSSELNVNALELEDSALYLCASSPSIDNEQFFGPGTRLTVL.

The rearrangement links TRBV28 to TRBJ2-3, with D maybe TRBD2 (6 bases). CDR3 length: 15 amino acids. Per germline, CDR1 MDHEN and CDR2 SYDVKM. V was trimmed by 6 bases and J by 0 bases, leaving 13 bases between them. CDR3 nucleotides: TGTGCCAGCAGCCCTTCTAGCGCTAGCACAGATACGCAGTATTTT. This encodes CASSPSSASTDTQYF.